These 30 T cell receptor beta chains came from one sample sequenced in a study of cytomegalovirus exposure and HLA in healthy donors. A multiplex PCR was run with 60 Vbeta primers and 13 Jbeta primers. Repertoires were generated with immunoSEQ multiplex PCR, while TCRdb's copy carries only in-frame clones and drops some. The sample records some 120,000 clones, around 80% being singletons. Material: PBMCs. These receptors were obtained from a human donor in good health.

V usage is TRBV6-1 and J usage is TRBJ1-6; 8 positions match TRBD1. CDR3 length: 16 amino acids. V was pared by 3 bases and J by 6 bases, with 7 bases of the junction left unmatched. Germline CDR1 MNHNS, CDR2 SASEGT. The DNA for the CDR3 is TGTGCCAGCAGTGACTGGACAGGGTTCGTTAATTCACCCCTCCACTTT. Translating it yields CASSDWTGFVNSPLHF.

This clone has only a few counts. V gene TRBV7-2 combines with J gene TRBJ2-3, with 8 bases lining up with TRBD1. There are 17 residues in the CDR3. The V segment lost 5 bases and the J segment 0 bases; nucleotides outside the gene matches: 10. Per the germline V gene, CDR1 is SGHTA and CDR2 is FQGNSA. The CDR3 DNA reads as TGTGCCAGCAGCCTTGGGACAGGAATTACTAGCACAGATACGCAGTATTTT. It encodes CASSLGTGITSTDTQYF.

The chain employs TRBV5-4 and TRBJ2-7; 9 bases match TRBD1. This CDR3 comprises 17 residues. Unmatched junction bases numbered 15, after V lost 2 bases and J lost 6 bases. From germline, CDR1 is SGHNT and CDR2 YYREEE (reference sequence). CDR3 region: CASSLKTSGTGIGEQYF. The CDR3 region has the DNA TGTGCCAGCAGCTTAAAAACATCCGGGACAGGGATTGGCGAGCAGTACTTC.

This clone was detected only a few times. The chain recombines TRBV28 with TRBJ1-4, with 8 bases aligning to TRBD1. The germline gives CDR1 MDHEN, CDR2 SYDVKM. Trimming at V came to 3 bases and at J to 8 bases, leaving 11 bases not matched to a gene. The CDR3 runs 16 residues. The CDR3 region has the DNA TGTGCCAGCAGTTTCAACCAAGGGGGGGACAGGGAAAAACTGTTTTTT. It yields the protein CASSFNQGGDREKLFF.

This clone was observed a handful of times. The rearrangement links TRBV7-9 to TRBJ2-7, with 8 bases identical to TRBD2. CDR1 and CDR2 (germline): SEHNR, FQNEAQ (reference sequence). J gave up 4 bases and V 5 bases, and 7 bases lay outside the gene matches. The CDR3 totals 14 residues. The CDR3 spells CASSPPGLGYEQYF. The CDR3 region has the DNA TGTGCCAGCAGCCCTCCGGGACTAGGGTACGAGCAGTACTTC.

This sequence joins TRBV4-1 and TRBJ2-5; TRBD1 matches 8 bases. CDR1 and CDR2 from the germline V gene are MGHRA and YSYEKL. This CDR3 has 14 residues. V lost 1 base, J lost 5 bases, and 3 bases stayed unmatched. The CDR3, as DNA: TGCGCCAGCAGCCAAGGACAGGGGTTGGAGACCCAGTACTTC. Protein sequence: CASSQGQGLETQYF.

The CDR3 loop is CASSVGRGGSYEQYF. The CDR3 bases are TGTGCCAGCAGCGTAGGACGAGGCGGATCCTACGAGCAGTACTTC. This sequence joins TRBV9 and TRBJ2-7; no clear D. The V gene's germline CDR1 is SGDLS and CDR2 YYNGEE. The CDR3 loop spans 15 amino acids. V was clipped by 0 bases and J by 1 base, with 11 bases between them.

This chain joins TRBV7-8 and TRBJ1-1; TRBD1 matches at 7 bases. J lost 4 bases, V lost 5 bases, and 4 bases had no gene match. This CDR3 has 13 residues. CDR1 and CDR2 from the germline V gene are SGHVS and FQNEAQ. The CDR3 DNA sequence: TGTGCCAGCAGCGAACAGGGGAGCACTGAAGCTTTCTTT. Translating it yields CASSEQGSTEAFF.

The chain links TRBV4-1 to TRBJ1-2; a possible D gene is TRBD1 (6 bases). The CDR3 totals 17 residues. Germline V gene lookup returns CDR1 MGHRA and CDR2 YSYEKL. V shed 6 bases and J shed 7 bases, with 27 bases lying between them. The CDR3 loop reads CASSLEHRDLGLVGYTF. DNA for the CDR3: TGCGCCAGCAGTCTAGAACACAGGGATTTGGGCCTAGTTGGCTACACCTTC.

The V and J genes are TRBV15 and TRBJ2-2, with 12 bases matching TRBD2. This CDR3 has 19 residues. Losses at the gene ends were 0 bases for V and 5 bases for J; bases not matched to a gene: 10. Germline-derived CDR1 and CDR2 are LNHNV and YYDKDF (reference sequence). In DNA, the CDR3 is TGTGCCACCAGCAGAGATGGTTCTAGCGGGGGGGCGTGGACCGGGGAGCTGTTTTTT. It codes for CATSRDGSSGGAWTGELFF.

This sequence joins TRBV10-3 and TRBJ2-7; weak D call: TRBD1 (6 bases). The germline V and J ends were trimmed by 5 bases and 2 bases, with 13 bases remaining between them. Per the germline V gene, CDR1 is ENHRY and CDR2 is SYGVKD. The CDR3 totals 14 residues. The CDR3 sequence is CAISPTGHPYEQYF. The CDR3 nucleotides read TGTGCCATCAGTCCCACAGGGCACCCCTACGAGCAGTACTTC.

V gene TRBV4-1 combines with J gene TRBJ1-1, with D perhaps matching TRBD1 (6 bases). CDR3 length: 13 amino acids. The germline V gene has CDR1 MGHRA and CDR2 YSYEKL. The V gene lost 6 bases and the J gene lost 5 bases, with 13 bases spanning the gap. The CDR3 loop is CASSTGGRTEAFF. CDR3 coding DNA: TGCGCCAGCAGTACCGGGGGGCGGACTGAAGCTTTCTTT.

V is TRBV2 and J is TRBJ2-7; TRBD1 aligns across 12 bases. The germline gives CDR1 SNHLY, CDR2 FYNNEI. This CDR3 has 19 residues. V was pared by 5 bases and J by 3 bases, with 17 bases of the junction left unmatched. This CDR3 reads CASSKKKWDRGPLGYEQYF. Here the CDR3 DNA reads TGTGCCAGCAGTAAAAAGAAGTGGGACAGGGGGCCCCTCGGCTACGAGCAGTACTTC. Full variable domain (missing parts from reference TRBV2 and TRBJ2-7): EPEVTQTPSHQVTQMGQEVILRCVPISNHLYFYWYRQILGQKVEFLVSFYNNEISEKSEIFDDQFSVERPDGSNFTLKIRSTKLEDSAMYFCASSKKKWDRGPLGYEQYFGPGTRLTVT.

V and J are TRBV6-4 and TRBJ2-1; 13 bases map to TRBD2. CDR1 and CDR2 from the germline V gene are MRHNA and SNTAGT. This CDR3 comprises 15 residues. V shed 6 bases and J 2 bases; nucleotides not matched to a gene: 1. CDR3 loop: CASRLAGGPYNEQFF. DNA for the CDR3: TGTGCCAGCAGACTAGCGGGGGGGCCCTACAATGAGCAGTTCTTC.

The rearrangement joins TRBV6-1 to TRBJ2-3, with a tentative D call TRBD1 (5 bases). V shed 8 bases and J shed 2 bases, with 14 bases lying between them. This CDR3 spans 14 amino acids. Germline values: CDR1 MNHNS, CDR2 SASEGT. The CDR3 coding sequence is TGTGCCAGCGTCTTGTGGGGCCCCACAGATACGCAGTATTTT. This sequence encodes CASVLWGPTDTQYF.

The chain combines TRBV15 with TRBJ2-3, with 7 bases matching TRBD2. V dropped 1 base and J dropped 3; count of bases not matched to a gene: 7. The germline gives CDR1 LNHNV, CDR2 YYDKDF (reference sequence). The CDR3 is made up of 16 amino acids. CDR3: CATSRAFGLGTDTQYF. In DNA form, the CDR3 reads TGTGCCACCAGCAGAGCCTTCGGACTAGGGACAGATACGCAGTATTTT.

The chain has TRBV4-3 and TRBJ1-4, with D hard to call. This CDR3 is built from 16 residues. Germline loops: CDR1 LGHNA, CDR2 YSLEER. Trimming took off 8 bases at V and 0 bases at J, with 16 bases between the two ends. The CDR3 DNA reads TGCGCCAGCGCCCCAAGGTGGGAGCCAACTAATGAAAAACTGTTTTTT. Amino acid sequence: CASAPRWEPTNEKLFF.

This chain links TRBV28 with TRBJ2-4, with D possibly being TRBD1 (8 bases). V shed 4 bases and J shed 0 bases, with 13 bases lying between them. This CDR3 spans 16 amino acids. Looked up from germline, CDR1 is MDHEN and CDR2 is SYDVKM. The CDR3 DNA reads TGTGCCAGCAGTTATACAGGGGGGGGAGCCAAAAACATTCAGTACTTC. Translating it yields CASSYTGGGAKNIQYF.

A single count supports this clone. The genes are TRBV7-6 and TRBJ2-7; a possible D gene is TRBD2 (6 bases). The CDR3 length is 16 residues. The germline V gene encodes CDR1 SGHVS and CDR2 FNYEAQ. The ends were cut back, 5 bases at V and 3 bases at J, with 20 bases in the middle. Here the CDR3 DNA reads TGTGCCAGCAGCCAAGGGGATGGGGGGACCCTCTACGAGCAGTACTTC. Its translation is CASSQGDGGTLYEQYF.

CDR3 in amino acids: CASSQLVLGVSSYNEQFF. For the CDR3, the DNA is TGCGCCAGCAGCCAACTGGTTTTAGGGGTCAGCTCCTACAATGAGCAGTTCTTC. The chain is built from TRBV4-1 and TRBJ2-1; weak D call: TRBD1 (5 bases). The V gene lost 2 bases and the J gene lost 0 bases, with 17 bases spanning the gap. CDR3 length: 18 residues. CDR1 MGHRA and CDR2 YSYEKL come from the germline V gene.

The rearrangement joins TRBV29-1 to TRBJ2-2; perhaps TRBD1 as D (5 bases). The CDR3 runs 12 residues. The germline V gene has CDR1 SQVTM and CDR2 ANQGSEA. Trimming shortened V by 6 bases and J by 2 bases, and 7 bases separated the two germline ends. CDR3 loop: CSVTGNTGELFF. Written as DNA, the CDR3 is TGCAGCGTCACAGGCAACACCGGGGAGCTGTTTTTT.

The chain employs TRBV7-9 and TRBJ2-2; D possibly corresponds to TRBD1 (5 bases). The germline gives CDR1 SEHNR, CDR2 FQNEAQ (reference sequence). The CDR3 has 15 residues. Trimming took 5 bases from V and 6 from J, leaving 16 bases between them. Written as DNA, the CDR3 is TGTGCCAGCAGCCCGACAGCCATCCTCGCCGGGGAGCTGTTTTTT. Protein product: CASSPTAILAGELFF. Drawing the rest from reference TRBV7-9 and TRBJ2-2, the complete variable domain is DTGVSQNPRHKITKRGQNVTFRCDPISEHNRLYWYRQTLGQGPEFLTYFQNEAQLEKSRLLSDRFSAERPKGSFSTLEIQRTEQGDSAMYLCASSPTAILAGELFFGEGSRLTVL.

The chain couples TRBV30 to TRBJ2-7, with 8 bases identical to TRBD1. There are 14 residues in the CDR3. Trimming took 0 bases from V and 7 from J; bases not matched to a gene: 8. Germline V gene sequence: CDR1 GTSNPN, CDR2 SVGIG (reference sequence). The chain's CDR3 is CAWSVLYRGEEQYF. CDR3 coding DNA: TGTGCCTGGAGTGTACTTTACAGGGGGGAAGAGCAGTACTTC.

This chain connects TRBV4-1 to TRBJ2-3, with D perhaps matching TRBD1 (6 bases). V lost 0 bases and J lost 4, with 8 bases in between. This CDR3 has 14 amino acids. CDR1 MGHRA and CDR2 YSYEKL come from the germline V gene. DNA of the CDR3: TGCGCCAGCAGCCAAGATGCAGGGGCAGATACGCAGTATTTT. This encodes CASSQDAGADTQYF.

The gene calls are TRBV10-3 and TRBJ1-2, with TRBD1 as a possible D gene (5 bases). Germline lookup yields CDR1 ENHRY and CDR2 SYGVKD. The germline V and J ends were trimmed by 1 base and 8 bases, with 17 bases remaining between them. This CDR3 contains 15 residues. DNA of the CDR3: TGTGCCATCAGTGAGTTGGACACCCCGACGGGCGGCTACACCTTC. Translating gives CAISELDTPTGGYTF.

This clone was counted once. V and J are TRBV29-1 and TRBJ2-3; TRBD2 is a possible D gene (5 bases). Germline V gene sequence: CDR1 SQVTM, CDR2 ANQGSEA. The CDR3 sequence is 16 residues long. Trimming cost V 6 bases and J 0 bases, with 19 bases left between them. This CDR3 is CSVNGGQASSTDTQYF. For the CDR3, the DNA is TGCAGCGTGAACGGAGGTCAAGCTTCTAGCACAGATACGCAGTATTTT.

This clone was detected only once. The genes are TRBV4-2 and TRBJ2-7; 7 bases fit TRBD1. V lost 4 bases and J lost 3; bases outside the gene matches: 6. The CDR3 is made up of 14 amino acids. Per germline, CDR1 LGHNA and CDR2 YNFKEQ. The CDR3: CASSLGGGFYEQYF. The CDR3 nucleotides read TGTGCCAGCAGCCTAGGGGGCGGTTTCTACGAGCAGTACTTC.

The J gene is TRBJ2-6, the V gene TRBV4-2, with 12 bases identical to TRBD1. CDR3 size: 22 residues. CDR1 is LGHNA and CDR2 is YNFKEQ in the germline V gene. Trimming took 4 bases from V and 1 from J; bases not matched to a gene: 17. The CDR3 nucleotides read TGTGCCAGCAGCCGACATGTGGGGACAGGGGGCGCGGTTTCATCTGGGGCCAACGTCCTGACTTTC. This translates into CASSRHVGTGGAVSSGANVLTF.

The chain links TRBV28 to TRBJ2-5; the D gene is possibly TRBD1 (6 bases). V lost 9 bases and J lost 8, with 19 bases in between. Germline CDR1 MDHEN, CDR2 SYDVKM. The CDR3 loop spans 13 amino acids. The CDR3 region is CASSFWSGATQYF. The CDR3 DNA is TGTGCCAGTTCGTTCTGGTCAGGGGCTACCCAGTACTTC.

The chain carries TRBV5-1 and TRBJ2-1, with D tentatively TRBD1 (6 bases). Trimming stripped 0 bases from V and 8 bases from J, with 15 bases between. Germline V CDR1 and CDR2: SGHRS, YFSETQ. This CDR3 contains 15 residues. The CDR3 reads CASSLGQAPLHEQFF. The CDR3 region has the DNA TGCGCCAGCAGCTTGGGACAGGCTCCCCTCCATGAGCAGTTCTTC.